A selection of T cell receptor beta chains follows, all from one sample in a study of cytomegalovirus exposure and HLA in healthy donors. TCRdb's table, derived via immunoSEQ multiplex PCR, lists solely in-frame clones and lacks some. The sample records more than 80,000 clones, about 81% being singletons. The sequenced material came from PBMCs. The receptors here all came from a male donor in good health and CMV-seropositive. Both conserved end residues are trimmed from each CDR3. Not every row has a clone size; where given, it reads once, few, many or a size class.

j_call v_call clone_size cdr3_aa
TRBJ2-7 TRBV7-6 - ASSFGTSGDLTYEQY
TRBJ2-2 TRBV5-4 - ASTLAQATNTGELF
TRBJ2-7 TRBV4-2 - ASSQVVGLAGGDEQY
TRBJ2-7 TRBV5-1 - ASSLGGHEQY
TRBJ2-7 TRBV29-1 - STSGQYSYEQY
TRBJ2-7 TRBV7-2 - ASSLGLAGGYEQY
TRBJ2-3 TRBV19 - ASSLQGAMGTDTQY
TRBJ2-7 TRBV4-2 - ASSQVQGLAVSYEQY
TRBJ1-5 TRBV28 few ASSLNRLLNQPQH
TRBJ2-3 TRBV6-6 - ASRELVYTQY
TRBJ1-2 TRBV6-5 - ASSYSLDRVYGYT
TRBJ2-4 TRBV7-9 - ASSLEPTGEKNIQY
TRBJ1-5 TRBV5-6 - ASSQGQGAGYSNQPQH
TRBJ1-3 TRBV6-6 - ASNPQGVAGNTIY
TRBJ1-3 TRBV6-5 few ASSLGGSGNTIY
TRBJ2-1 TRBV25-1 - ASHDSRVYNEQF
TRBJ2-3 TRBV7-2 - ASTPRTRGRLGTDTQY